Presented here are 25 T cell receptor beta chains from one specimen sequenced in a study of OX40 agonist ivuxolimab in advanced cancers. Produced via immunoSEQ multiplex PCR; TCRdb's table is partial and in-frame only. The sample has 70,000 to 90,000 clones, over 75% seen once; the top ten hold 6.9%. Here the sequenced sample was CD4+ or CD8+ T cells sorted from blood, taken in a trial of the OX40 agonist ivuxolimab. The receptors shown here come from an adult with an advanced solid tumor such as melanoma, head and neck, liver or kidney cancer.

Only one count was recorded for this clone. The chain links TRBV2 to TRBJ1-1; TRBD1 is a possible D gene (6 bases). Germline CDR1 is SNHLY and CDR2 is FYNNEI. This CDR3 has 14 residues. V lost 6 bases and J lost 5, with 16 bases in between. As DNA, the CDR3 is TGTGCCAGCAGAGAACAGGGTCTAGGAACTGAAGCTTTCTTT. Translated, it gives CASREQGLGTEAFF.

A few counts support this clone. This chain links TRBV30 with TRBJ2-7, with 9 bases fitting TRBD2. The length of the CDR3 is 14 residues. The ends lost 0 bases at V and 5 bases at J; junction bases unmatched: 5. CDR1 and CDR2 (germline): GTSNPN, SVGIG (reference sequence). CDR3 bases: TGTGCCTGGAGTGTGTTGGCGGGAGGGGACGAGCAGTACTTC. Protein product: CAWSVLAGGDEQYF.

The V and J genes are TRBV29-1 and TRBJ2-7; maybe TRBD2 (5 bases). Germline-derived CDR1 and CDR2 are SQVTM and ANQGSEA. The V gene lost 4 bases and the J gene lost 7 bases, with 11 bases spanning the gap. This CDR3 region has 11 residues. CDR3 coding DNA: TGCAGCGTTGGTAGAGGCGGGGAGCAGTACTTC. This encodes CSVGRGGEQYF.

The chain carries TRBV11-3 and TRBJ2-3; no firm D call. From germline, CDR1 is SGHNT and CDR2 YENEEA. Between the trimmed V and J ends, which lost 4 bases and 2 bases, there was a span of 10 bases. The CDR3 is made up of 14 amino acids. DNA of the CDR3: TGTGCCAGCAGCTCTGGGCCGAACACAGATACGCAGTATTTT. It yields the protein CASSSGPNTDTQYF.

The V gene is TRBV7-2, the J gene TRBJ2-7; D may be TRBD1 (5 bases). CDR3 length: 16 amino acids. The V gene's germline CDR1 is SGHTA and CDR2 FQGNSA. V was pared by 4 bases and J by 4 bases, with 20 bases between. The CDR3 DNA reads TGTGCCAGCAGCTGGGTGGCGGCAGGGTTGCGGTACGAGCAGTACTTC. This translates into CASSWVAAGLRYEQYF.

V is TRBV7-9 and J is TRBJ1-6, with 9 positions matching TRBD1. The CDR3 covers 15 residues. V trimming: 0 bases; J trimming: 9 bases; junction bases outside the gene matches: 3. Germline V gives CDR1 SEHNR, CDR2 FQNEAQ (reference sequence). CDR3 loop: CASSLAGTGTSPLHF. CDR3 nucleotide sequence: TGTGCCAGCAGCTTAGCTGGGACAGGGACTTCACCCCTCCACTTT.

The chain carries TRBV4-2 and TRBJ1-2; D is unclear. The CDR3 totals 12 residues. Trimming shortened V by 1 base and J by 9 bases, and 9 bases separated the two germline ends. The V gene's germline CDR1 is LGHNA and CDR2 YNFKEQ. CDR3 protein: CASSQGTGSYTF. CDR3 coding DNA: TGTGCCAGCAGCCAAGGAACCGGGAGCTACACCTTC.

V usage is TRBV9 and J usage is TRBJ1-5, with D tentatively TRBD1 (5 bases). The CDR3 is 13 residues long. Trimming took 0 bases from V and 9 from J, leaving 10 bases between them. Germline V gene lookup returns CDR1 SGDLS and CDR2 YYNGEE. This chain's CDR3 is CASSVEGDWPQHF. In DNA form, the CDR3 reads TGTGCCAGCAGCGTAGAAGGGGATTGGCCCCAGCATTTT.

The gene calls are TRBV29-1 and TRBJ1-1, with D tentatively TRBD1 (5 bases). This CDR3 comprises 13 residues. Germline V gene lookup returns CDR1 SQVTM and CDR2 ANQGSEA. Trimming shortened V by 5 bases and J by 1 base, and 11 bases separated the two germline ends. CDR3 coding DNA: TGCAGCGTTTTCAGGGAGGGGAACACTGAAGCTTTCTTT. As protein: CSVFREGNTEAFF.

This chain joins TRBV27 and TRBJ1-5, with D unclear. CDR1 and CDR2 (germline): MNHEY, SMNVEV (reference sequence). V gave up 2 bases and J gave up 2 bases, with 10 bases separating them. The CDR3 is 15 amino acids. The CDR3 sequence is CASSLVGLGNQPQHF. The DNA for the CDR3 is TGTGCCAGCAGTTTAGTCGGGTTGGGCAATCAGCCCCAGCATTTT.

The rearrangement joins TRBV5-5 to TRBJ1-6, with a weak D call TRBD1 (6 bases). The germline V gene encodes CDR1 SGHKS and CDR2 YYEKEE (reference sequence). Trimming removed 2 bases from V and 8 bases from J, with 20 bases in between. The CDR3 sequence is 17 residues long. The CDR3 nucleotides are TGTGCCAGCAGCTTTTTTGACGTCCGAGGGGGAGATTCACCCCTCCACTTT. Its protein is CASSFFDVRGGDSPLHF. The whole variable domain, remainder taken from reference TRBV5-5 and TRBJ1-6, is DAGVTQSPTHLIKTRGQQVTLRCSPISGHKSVSWYQQVLGQGPQFIFQYYEKEERGRGNFPDRFSARQFPNYSSELNVNALLLGDSALYLCASSFFDVRGGDSPLHFGNGTRLTVT.

The CDR3 region has the DNA TGTGCCAGCAGTGAGGGCAGGGCTGAAGCTTTCTTT. It specifies CASSEGRAEAFF. This chain links TRBV2 with TRBJ1-1; D might be TRBD1 (5 bases). Germline lookup yields CDR1 SNHLY and CDR2 FYNNEI. This CDR3 region has 12 residues. V lost 3 bases and J 6 bases, leaving 8 bases between the germline ends. The complete variable domain, with remaining parts taken from reference TRBV2 and TRBJ1-1, reads EPEVTQTPSHQVTQMGQEVILRCVPISNHLYFYWYRQILGQKVEFLVSFYNNEISEKSEIFDDQFSVERPDGSNFTLKIRSTKLEDSAMYFCASSEGRAEAFFGQGTRLTVV.

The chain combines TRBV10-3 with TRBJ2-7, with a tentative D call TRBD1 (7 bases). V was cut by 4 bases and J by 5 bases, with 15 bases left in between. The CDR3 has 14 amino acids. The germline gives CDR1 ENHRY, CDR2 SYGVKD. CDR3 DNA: TGTGCCATCAGTGGGGGGCAGGGGGGACACGAGCAGTACTTC. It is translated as CAISGGQGGHEQYF.

CDR3 DNA: TGTGCCAGCAGCCTAGGGACAGGCCGCTCGGAAACTGAAGCTTTCTTT. As protein: CASSLGTGRSETEAFF. V is TRBV5-6 and J is TRBJ1-1; 8 bases agree with TRBD1. Germline V CDR1 and CDR2: SGHDT, YYEEEE. V trimming: 4 bases; J trimming: 5 bases; junction bases outside the gene matches: 13. The CDR3 runs to 16 residues.

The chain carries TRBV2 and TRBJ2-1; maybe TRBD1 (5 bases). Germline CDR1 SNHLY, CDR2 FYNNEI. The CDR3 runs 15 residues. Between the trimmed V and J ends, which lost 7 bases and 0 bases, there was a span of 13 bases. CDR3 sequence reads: CASKYRPPSYNEQFF. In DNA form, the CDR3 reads TGTGCCAGCAAGTACAGGCCCCCCTCCTACAATGAGCAGTTCTTC.

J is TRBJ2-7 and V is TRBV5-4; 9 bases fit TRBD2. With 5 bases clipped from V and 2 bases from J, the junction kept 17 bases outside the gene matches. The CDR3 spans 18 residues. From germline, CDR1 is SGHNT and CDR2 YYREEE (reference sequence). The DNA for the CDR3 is TGTGCCAGCAGTCTCAGGGCGGGAGGGTCCTCTTACCCCTACGAGCAGTACTTC. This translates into CASSLRAGGSSYPYEQYF.

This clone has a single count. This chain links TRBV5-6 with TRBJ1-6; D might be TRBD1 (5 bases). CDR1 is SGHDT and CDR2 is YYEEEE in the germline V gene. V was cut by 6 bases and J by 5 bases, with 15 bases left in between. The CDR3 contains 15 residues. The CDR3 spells CASTEAGRHNSPLHF. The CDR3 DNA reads TGTGCCAGCACCGAAGCGGGACGGCATAATTCACCCCTCCACTTT.

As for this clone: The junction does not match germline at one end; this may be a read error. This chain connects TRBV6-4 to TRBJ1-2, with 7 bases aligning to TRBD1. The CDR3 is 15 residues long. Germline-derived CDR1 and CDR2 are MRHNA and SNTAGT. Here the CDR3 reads CASSYSPGQPEGYTF. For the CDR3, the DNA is TGTGCCAGCAGTTACTCCCCGGGACAGCCAGAAGGCTACACCTTC.

CDR3 nucleotide sequence: TGTGCCAGCAGCCTCCCGGGAGAAATTGGAAACACCATATATTTT. Its translation: CASSLPGEIGNTIYF. This chain uses TRBV9 with TRBJ1-3; no firm D call. CDR1 is SGDLS, CDR2 YYNGEE, per germline. This CDR3 contains 15 residues. Deletions cut 4 bases from V and 3 bases from J, with 14 bases between.

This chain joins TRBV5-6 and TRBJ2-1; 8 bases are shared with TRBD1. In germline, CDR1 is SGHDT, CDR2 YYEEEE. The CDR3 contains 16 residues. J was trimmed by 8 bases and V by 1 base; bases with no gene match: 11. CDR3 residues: CASSLQQGALIYEQFF. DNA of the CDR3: TGTGCCAGCAGCTTGCAGCAGGGGGCGCTTATCTATGAGCAGTTCTTC. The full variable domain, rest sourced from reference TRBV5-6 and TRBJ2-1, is DAGVTQSPTHLIKTRGQQVTLRCSPKSGHDTVSWYQQALGQGPQFIFQYYEEEERQRGNFPDRFSGHQFPNYSSELNVNALLLGDSALYLCASSLQQGALIYEQFFGPGTRLTVL.

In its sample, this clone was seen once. The CDR3 spells CASSSHERERSASPLHF. In nucleotides, the CDR3 is TGTGCCAGCAGCTCGCATGAGAGGGAACGAAGTGCTTCACCCCTCCACTTT. The chain carries TRBV13 and TRBJ1-6, with no clear D. Germline CDR1 is PRHDT and CDR2 is FYEKMQ (reference sequence). There are 17 residues in the CDR3. Trimming took off 4 bases at V and 9 bases at J, with 22 bases between the two ends.

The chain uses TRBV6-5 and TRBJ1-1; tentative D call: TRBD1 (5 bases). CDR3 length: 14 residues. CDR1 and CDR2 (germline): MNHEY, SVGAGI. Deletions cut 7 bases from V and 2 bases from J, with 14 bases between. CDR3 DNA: TGTGCCAGCACAGGCCGGGGCCTCAACACTGAAGCTTTCTTT. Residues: CASTGRGLNTEAFF.

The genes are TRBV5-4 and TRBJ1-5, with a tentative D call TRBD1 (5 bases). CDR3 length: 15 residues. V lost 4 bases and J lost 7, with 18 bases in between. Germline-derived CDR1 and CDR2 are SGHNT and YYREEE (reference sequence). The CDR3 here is CASSQVRQGGQPQHF. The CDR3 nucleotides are TGTGCCAGCAGCCAAGTTCGGCAGGGTGGGCAGCCCCAGCATTTT.

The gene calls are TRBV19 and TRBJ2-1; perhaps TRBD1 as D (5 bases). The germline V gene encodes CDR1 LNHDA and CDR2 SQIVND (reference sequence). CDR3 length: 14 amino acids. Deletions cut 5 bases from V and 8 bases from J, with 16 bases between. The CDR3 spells CASSRREGGHEQFF. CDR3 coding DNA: TGTGCCAGTAGTCGCAGGGAAGGTGGCCATGAGCAGTTCTTC.

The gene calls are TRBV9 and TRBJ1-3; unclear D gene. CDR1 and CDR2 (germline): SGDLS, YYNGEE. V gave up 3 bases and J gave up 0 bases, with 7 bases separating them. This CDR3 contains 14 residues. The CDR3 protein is CASSARSSGNTIYF. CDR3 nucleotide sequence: TGTGCCAGCAGCGCCCGGAGCTCTGGAAACACCATATATTTT.